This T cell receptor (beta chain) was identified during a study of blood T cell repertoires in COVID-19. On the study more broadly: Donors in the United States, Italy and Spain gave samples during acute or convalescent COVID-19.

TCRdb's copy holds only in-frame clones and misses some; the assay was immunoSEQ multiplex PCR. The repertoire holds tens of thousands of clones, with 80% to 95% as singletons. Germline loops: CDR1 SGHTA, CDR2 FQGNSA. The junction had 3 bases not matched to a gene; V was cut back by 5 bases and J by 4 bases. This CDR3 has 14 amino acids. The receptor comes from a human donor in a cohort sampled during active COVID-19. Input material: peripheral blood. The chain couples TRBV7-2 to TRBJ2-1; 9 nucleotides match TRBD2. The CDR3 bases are TGTGCCAGCAGCGTGACTAGCGGATACAATGAGCAGTTCTTC. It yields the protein CASSVTSGYNEQFF.